This TCR beta chain was documented in a study of cytomegalovirus exposure and HLA in healthy donors. Study-wide results and limits: For most subjects, TCR beta sequences were reported to predict HLA-A and HLA-B alleles with accuracy.

Regarding this clone: What it binds is not known.

The PCR had 60 Vbeta and 13 Jbeta primers. Assay used: immunoSEQ multiplex PCR; TCRdb lists only in-frame clones, some missing. The sample includes 200,000 or so clones, 80% to 85% of them seen just once. This CDR3 comprises 12 residues. The specimen sequenced was PBMCs. The clonotype was recovered from a woman between 45 and 65 years old in good health and CMV-seropositive. This sequence joins TRBV21-1 and TRBJ2-7; the tabulated D call, TRBD2, remains unverified against the DNA. TRBV21-1 is described as a pseudogene. The CDR3 DNA reads as TGTGCCAGCAGCAATACCGGCTCCTCGGGGTACTTC. Translating gives CASSNTGSSGYF.